The T cell receptor (beta chain) described here comes from a study of cytomegalovirus exposure and HLA in healthy donors. Concerning this clone itself: No antigen is known for it.

General study points: Cytomegalovirus association was assigned to 150 to 200 TCR beta chains. In an earlier analysis, about 87% or about 30%: the productive usage of most TCR beta V segments. Researchers reportedly found TCR beta sequences accurately predicted most subjects' HLA-A and HLA-B alleles.

PCR was performed using 60 Vbeta and 13 Jbeta primers. Using immunoSEQ multiplex PCR, the repertoire was profiled, and TCRdb retains in-frame clones only, with some absent. Here the sample spans tens of thousands of clones, roughly four fifths being singletons. When sampled, the donors appeared nominally healthy, though they likely had unrecorded immune exposures. The ends lost 4 bases at V and 6 bases at J; junction bases unmatched: 7. The CDR3 length is 14 residues. Germline V lookup: CDR1 MGHRA, CDR2 YSYEKL. The sequence derives from a man aged 18 to 29 in good health and CMV-seronegative. The sequenced material came from PBMCs. The genes are TRBV4-1 and TRBJ2-7; 9 bases map to TRBD1. CDR3 sequence: CASSPRDRASEQYF. The CDR3 DNA reads TGCGCCAGCAGCCCCCGGGACAGGGCGTCCGAGCAGTACTTC.